This T cell receptor beta chain emerged from a study of PD-L1 blockade in urothelial cancer. Study summary: Blood yielded a median of roughly 140,000 T cells per sample.

Each PCR contained spiked-in synthetic TCR analog templates. Clones were sequenced by immunoSEQ multiplex PCR, and TCRdb holds only the in-frame ones, with some missing. The sample yields more than 50,000 clones, more than 65% seen once. The V end was cut by 5 bases, the J end by 3 bases, with 14 bases between. Germline V gene sequence: CDR1 LNHDA, CDR2 SQIVND (reference sequence). There are 14 residues in the CDR3. The material sequenced was PBMCs, taken around atezolizumab (anti-PD-L1) treatment. The TCR originated in a man in his sixties or seventies with urothelial cancer. The chain links TRBV19 to TRBJ2-7; D unclear. CDR3 loop: CASSPNSLDYEQYF. CDR3 bases: TGTGCCAGTAGTCCCAACAGCCTCGACTACGAGCAGTACTTC.